This T cell receptor (beta chain) was retrieved from a study of blood T cell repertoires in COVID-19. Study context: Sources were T cells, B-cell-depleted T cells, or PBMCs; the material itself was cDNA or gDNA.

Some clones are missing from TCRdb's copy, which holds only in-frame ones; the method was immunoSEQ multiplex PCR. The repertoire includes about 98,000 clones, about 84% of them detected once, and approximately 12% sits in the top ten. Trimming took off 0 bases at V and 0 bases at J, with 9 bases between the two ends. CDR3 size: 16 residues. Germline-derived CDR1 and CDR2 are MNHEY and SVGEGT. This sequence joins TRBV6-2 or TRBV6-3 and TRBJ2-4; D unresolved. This receptor was identified in a woman of 80 years or more with acute or convalescent COVID-19. Sequenced: peripheral blood. In DNA form, the CDR3 reads TGTGCCAGCAGTTACTCGCGGTCTGTAGCCAAAAACATTCAGTACTTC. It codes for CASSYSRSVAKNIQYF.